One sample yielded the 13 T cell receptor beta chains listed below, sequenced in a study of T cell repertoires in cytomegalovirus infection. Via MiXCR, TCRdb re-called the reads, giving one row per CDR3 protein. The table has some 130,000 distinct CDR3 sequences, roughly 9% seen once. The sequenced material came from PBMCs. The receptors stem from a human donor in good health (CMV status not recorded). Some clones in this sample may be carry-over from other donors' samples.

To note about this clonotype: A read error is possible here, since a much larger clone lies one base away. The chain links TRBV19 to TRBJ1-1, with D possibly TRBD1 on 5 matching bases. The CDR3 extends over 15 amino acids. The ends were cut back, 3 bases at V and 1 base at J, with 12 bases in the middle. The germline V gene has CDR1 LNHDA and CDR2 SQIVND (reference sequence). The CDR3 sequence: CASSIEGTPNTEAFF. The CDR3 coding sequence is TGTGCCAGTAGTATTGAAGGGACGCCGAACACTGAAGCTTTCTTT. The full variable domain, with the rest looked up from reference TRBV19 and TRBJ1-1, is DGGITQSPKYLFRKEGQNVTLSCEQNLNHDAMYWYRQDPGQGLRLIYYSQIVNDFQKGDIAEGYSVSREKKESFPLTVTSAQKNPTAFYLCASSIEGTPNTEAFFGQGTRLTVV.

This clonotype has only a few counts. V and J are TRBV20-1 and TRBJ2-7; weak D call: TRBD1 (5 bases). V lost 0 bases and J 2 bases, leaving 11 bases between the germline ends. The CDR3 length is 14 residues. The germline V gene encodes CDR1 DFQATT and CDR2 SNEGSKA (reference sequence). CDR3 residues: CSARDDQGAYEQYF. CDR3 nucleotide sequence: TGCAGTGCTAGAGATGATCAGGGCGCCTACGAGCAGTACTTC.

The chain links TRBV20-1 to TRBJ2-5, with D perhaps TRBD1 (5 bases). Trimming stripped 0 bases from V and 2 bases from J, with 16 bases between. CDR3 length equals 16 residues. CDR1 and CDR2 from the germline V gene are DFQATT and SNEGSKA (reference sequence). CDR3: CSARDIVQGSQETQYF. CDR3 sequence (DNA): TGCAGTGCTAGAGATATAGTGCAGGGCAGTCAAGAGACCCAGTACTTC.

This clonotype was seen at least ten times. The CDR3 region has the DNA TGTGCCAGCAGTTTTGACTATAGCAATCAGCCCCAGCATTTT. Protein product: CASSFDYSNQPQHF. V and J are TRBV12-3 or TRBV12-4 and TRBJ1-5; D is ambiguous. V was pared by 3 bases and J by 0 bases, with 6 bases between. The CDR3 extends over 14 amino acids.

This clonotype was recorded at least ten times. This chain joins TRBV20-1 and TRBJ2-5; 8 bases line up with TRBD2. The CDR3 has 13 amino acids. Germline CDR1 is DFQATT and CDR2 is SNEGSKA (reference sequence). The CDR3 loop reads CSVPTGGQETQYF. The CDR3 DNA reads TGCAGCGTACCGACGGGGGGGCAAGAGACCCAGTACTTC.

This clonotype was observed a few times. V is TRBV20-1 and J is TRBJ2-5; 8 bases map to TRBD2. Germline V CDR1 and CDR2: DFQATT, SNEGSKA (reference sequence). This CDR3 is 15 amino acids long. V was pared by 0 bases and J by 5 bases, with 8 bases of the junction left unmatched. The CDR3 reads CSARDPTGGGETQYF. The CDR3 coding sequence is TGCAGTGCTAGAGATCCGACGGGCGGGGGGGAGACCCAGTACTTC.

V and J are TRBV19 and TRBJ2-2; 9 bases fit TRBD1. CDR3 length: 14 amino acids. Germline CDR1 reads LNHDA; CDR2 reads SQIVND (reference sequence). V shed 3 bases and J 7 bases; nucleotides not matched to a gene: 3. This CDR3 is CASSITGGSGELFF. CDR3 coding DNA: TGTGCCAGTAGTATCACAGGGGGCAGCGGGGAGCTGTTTTTT.

This clonotype was seen at least ten times. V and J are TRBV20-1 and TRBJ2-1; D ambiguous. This CDR3 comprises 15 residues. V lost 1 base to trimming and J lost 0 bases, with 10 bases between them. Germline CDR1 and CDR2: DFQATT and SNEGSKA (reference sequence). The CDR3 bases are TGCAGTGCTAGAGGGCAGTTGAGCTCCTACAATGAGCAGTTCTTC. Its translation is CSARGQLSSYNEQFF.

This clonotype occurred many times. The chain is built from TRBV19 and TRBJ2-5, with 9 bases identical to TRBD1. Germline values: CDR1 LNHDA, CDR2 SQIVND (reference sequence). This CDR3 is 15 amino acids long. The ends lost 5 bases at V and 3 bases at J; junction bases unmatched: 7. The CDR3 is CASSPRDRVEETQYF. The DNA of the CDR3 is TGTGCCAGTAGTCCTCGGGACAGGGTTGAAGAGACCCAGTACTTC.

This clonotype was found many times. J is TRBJ2-7 and V is TRBV7-8; D is possibly TRBD1 (6 bases). V was shortened by 2 bases and J by 4 bases, with 18 bases between the two germline ends. Germline V CDR1 and CDR2: SGHVS, FQNEAQ. CDR3 size: 16 residues. CDR3: CASSLLRDMRIYEQYF. The CDR3 DNA follows: TGTGCCAGCAGCTTACTCCGGGACATGAGGATTTACGAGCAGTACTTC.

To note about this clonotype: Since a much larger clone is just one base distant, this may be a read error. The genes are TRBV5-1 and TRBJ2-1; 8 positions match TRBD1. This CDR3 is 15 amino acids long. Looked up from germline, CDR1 is SGHRS and CDR2 is YFSETQ. The junction had 6 bases not matched to a gene; V was cut back by 4 bases and J by 3 bases. The CDR3 reads CASSHIGQGYNEQFF. The CDR3 DNA sequence: TGCGCCAGCAGCCACATCGGACAGGGCTACAATGAGCAGTTCTTC. The entire variable domain, with the rest obtained from reference TRBV5-1 and TRBJ2-1, is as follows: KAGVTQTPRYLIKTRGQQVTLSCSPISGHRSVSWYQQTPGQGLQFLFEYFSETQRNKGNFPGRFSGRQFSNSRSEMNVSTLELGDSALYLCASSHIGQGYNEQFFGPGTRLTVL.

CDR3 nucleotides: TGTGCCACCAGCAGAGGGACGGCGGGCTCCTACGAGCAGTACTTC. This codes for CATSRGTAGSYEQYF. The genes are TRBV15 and TRBJ2-7; D possibly corresponds to TRBD2 (5 bases). The germline V gene has CDR1 LNHNV and CDR2 YYDKDF (reference sequence). The CDR3 is 15 residues long. Trimming stripped 1 base from V and 0 bases from J, with 10 bases between. Variable domain in full (rest from reference TRBV15 and TRBJ2-7): DAMVIQNPRYQVTQFGKPVTLSCSQTLNHNVMYWYQQKSSQAPKLLFHYYDKDFNNEADTPDNFQSRRPNTSFCFLDIRSPGLGDTAMYLCATSRGTAGSYEQYFGPGTRLTVT.

This clonotype was observed many times. The chain combines TRBV7-9 with TRBJ1-2, with 8 bases aligning to TRBD1. V lost 5 bases to trimming and J lost 8 bases; unmatched junction nucleotides: 10. Germline V gives CDR1 SEHNR, CDR2 FQNEAQ (reference sequence). This CDR3 is built from 14 residues. The CDR3 reads CASSRQGTPPGYTF. CDR3 in DNA: TGTGCCAGCAGCCGACAGGGGACACCCCCCGGCTACACCTTC.